There are a few counts of the clone carrying this T cell receptor (beta chain). As originally analysed: For nucleated cells, counts were estimated from reference gene primer amplification. Profiling relied on immunoSEQ multiplex PCR, and the TCRdb table lists in-frame clones only, not all of them. That table gives V, J and clone size, and the DNA gave D and trimming. The table includes about 170,000 clones, around four fifths detected once. This sample was taken from a study of blood T cell repertoires in COVID-19. Study-level background: From the United States, Italy and Spain came samples of acute and convalescent COVID-19.

V lost 7 bases to trimming and J lost 4 bases; unmatched junction nucleotides: 10. The germline gives CDR1 MNHEY, CDR2 SMNVEV (reference sequence). The CDR3 length is 17 residues. Specimen: peripheral blood. This receptor was taken from a man in his forties who had recovered from COVID-19. V and J are TRBV27 and TRBJ2-2; 12 positions agree with TRBD2. CDR3 coding DNA: TGTGCCAGCACCCCAGGACTAGCGGGACTATTCACCGGGGAGCTGTTTTTT. This codes for CASTPGLAGLFTGELFF.